This T cell receptor (beta chain) was recovered during a study of PD-L1 blockade in urothelial cancer. Study overall: Before enrollment, 0 to 3 chemotherapy regimens had been given to patients. Overall study findings and caveats: Durable-benefit cases showed more tumor-associated blood clone expansion at 3 weeks.

Only in-frame clones appear in the TCRdb table, and some are missing; sequencing was by immunoSEQ multiplex PCR. The sample has 40,000 to 50,000 clones; about 86% are singletons. Time point described: peripheral blood 6 weeks after treatment start. Trimming took 0 bases from V and 3 from J, leaving 11 bases between them. The CDR3 totals 15 residues. Per germline, CDR1 SGHRS and CDR2 YFSETQ. Of note for this clone: The antigen remains undetermined.

Sequenced material: PBMCs, taken around atezolizumab (anti-PD-L1) treatment. The source is a man in his fifties or sixties with urothelial cancer. The chain recombines TRBV5-1 with TRBJ2-3, with a tentative D call TRBD2 (5 bases). The CDR3 region is CASSLAGLATDTQYF. In DNA, the CDR3 is TGCGCCAGCAGCTTGGCCGGTCTAGCTACAGATACGCAGTATTTT.